This TCR beta chain was documented in a study of technical replicates of blood from a few donors. Profiled with immunoSEQ multiplex PCR; TCRdb holds only in-frame clones, not every one. This sample carries about 74,000 clones, around 93% of them seen once, and the ten largest clones take approximately 0.26%. The V end lost 2 bases, the J end lost 6 bases, and 18 bases lay between the germline ends. The germline gives CDR1 MNHEY, CDR2 SVGAGI. This CDR3 spans 16 amino acids. The V gene is TRBV6-5, the J gene TRBJ2-3; perhaps TRBD2 as D (6 bases). Specimen: T cells isolated from PBMCs. The sequence derives from a human donor in good health. The CDR3 DNA reads as TGTGCCAGCAGTTACGGGGCTTGGGCGGGGAAGGATACGCAGTATTTT. Residues: CASSYGAWAGKDTQYF.